This T cell receptor beta chain was identified in a study of early T cells in non-severe SARS-CoV-2 infection. Study as a whole: Sequenced material consisted of bulk RNA (from unsorted whole blood), and chains were unpaired.

This clonotype was detected only once. TCRdb reprocessed the 5' RACE reads via MiXCR and lists one record per CDR3 protein. The sample holds about 50,000 distinct CDR3 sequences; about 15% are singletons and the top ten take over 4%. V was trimmed by 1 base and J by 4 bases, leaving 2 bases between them. From germline, CDR1 is MGHRA and CDR2 YSYEKL. This CDR3 region has 12 residues. This sample comprised whole blood, obtained at baseline. This sequence joins TRBV4-1 and TRBJ2-1; D uncertain. The TCR sequence derives from an adult who was a healthcare worker with PCR-confirmed SARS-CoV-2 infection or an uninfected control (not recorded which). CDR3: CASSQGYNEQFF. In DNA form, the CDR3 reads TGCGCCAGCAGCCAAGGTTACAATGAGCAGTTCTTC.